This entry is about one T cell receptor (beta chain). Its antigen is not identified. The record originates from a study of shared clonotypes between healthy human individuals. The length of the CDR3 is 17 residues. CDR1 SGHDN and CDR2 FVKESK come from the germline V gene. The V end was cut by 1 base, the J end by 3 bases, with 17 bases between. Study-level points and caveats: The naive CD4 repertoires of several donors were compared, and around 4.7% of clonotypes were shared.

Assay: immunoSEQ multiplex PCR; the TCRdb copy retains only in-frame clones and omits some. The repertoire holds some 2,400,000 clones, with roughly 95% as singletons. The V and J genes are TRBV14 and TRBJ2-3; D is undetermined. The sample consisted of naive CD4+ T cells sorted from blood. As to subset: CD45RA+ positively selected. This clonotype was sampled from a man younger than 35 in good health. CDR3 in DNA: TGTGCCAGCAGCCAAGTCGCGGCAACCTTGGGGACAGATACGCAGTATTTT. Its protein product is CASSQVAATLGTDTQYF.